Below, 31 T cell receptor beta chains from the same sample are listed, as sequenced in a study of blood T cell repertoires in COVID-19. Data came from immunoSEQ multiplex PCR; TCRdb stores just in-frame clones and leaves some out. The sample shows about 410,000 clones, about 88% of them seen only once. The sequenced sample was peripheral blood. The source of these receptors is a woman in her thirties or forties with COVID-19, enrolled during active disease.

This rearrangement joins TRBV6-6 to TRBJ1-1; D unresolved. Trimming removed 5 bases from V and 4 bases from J, with 11 bases in between. CDR3 size: 13 residues. Germline V gene data show CDR1 as MNHNY and CDR2 as SVGAGI (reference sequence). The CDR3 is CASSLGRGTEAFF. The CDR3 coding sequence is TGTGCCAGCAGTCTTGGCCGGGGCACTGAAGCTTTCTTT.

The V call is TRBV6-2 or TRBV6-3, the J call TRBJ2-7, with D uncertain. CDR1 is MNHEY, CDR2 SVGEGT, per germline. The CDR3 is 11 residues long. The V and J ends lost 6 bases and 6 bases respectively, with 9 bases between them. The CDR3 region has the DNA TGTGCCAGCAGCGAGGCCCGCGAGCAGTACTTC. Translating gives CASSEAREQYF.

This clone appeared a single time. The chain combines TRBV11-2 with TRBJ1-2; no reliable D call. From germline, CDR1 is SGHAT and CDR2 FQNNGV. V shed 4 bases and J shed 2 bases, with 17 bases lying between them. This CDR3 is built from 16 residues. DNA for the CDR3: TGTGCCAGCAGCTCCCCCCGGGGAGGGAGGAACTATGGCTACACCTTC. Protein: CASSSPRGGRNYGYTF.

On this clone itself: Other DNA sequences within the sample encode an identical CDR3. V is TRBV5-1 and J is TRBJ1-5; unclear D gene. Germline V gives CDR1 SGHRS, CDR2 YFSETQ. The ends were cut back, 5 bases at V and 1 base at J, with 13 bases in the middle. This CDR3 comprises 15 residues. CDR3 region: CASSLAPGSNQPQHF. CDR3 sequence (DNA): TGCGCCAGCAGTTTAGCTCCGGGGAGCAATCAGCCCCAGCATTTT.

This chain joins TRBV21-1 and TRBJ1-6; the table's D call of TRBD1 was not tested on the DNA. TRBV21-1 is described as a pseudogene. The CDR3 extends over 12 amino acids. The CDR3 DNA reads TGTGCCAGCTCCGCAGGGCGATCACCCCTCCACTTT. Protein sequence: CASSAGRSPLHF.

This clone appeared a single time. The chain couples TRBV6-5 to TRBJ2-7, with 8 positions matching TRBD1. Germline V CDR1 and CDR2: MNHEY, SVGAGI. The V gene end was trimmed by 5 bases and the J gene end by 0 bases; junction bases not matched to a gene: 3. The length of the CDR3 is 14 residues. The CDR3 loop reads CASSSRGPSYEQYF. The DNA for the CDR3 is TGTGCCAGCAGTAGCAGGGGGCCCTCCTACGAGCAGTACTTC.

The chain recombines TRBV6-6 with TRBJ2-7; 7 bases are shared with TRBD1. In germline, CDR1 is MNHNY, CDR2 SVGAGI (reference sequence). The junction had 5 bases not matched to a gene; V was cut back by 10 bases and J by 2 bases. The CDR3 is made up of 12 amino acids. The CDR3 loop is CATQTGTYEQYF. CDR3 DNA sequence: TGTGCCACCCAGACAGGGACCTACGAGCAGTACTTC.

The chain recombines TRBV7-2 with TRBJ2-1; 7 positions match TRBD1. Germline CDR1 SGHTA, CDR2 FQGNSA. The length of the CDR3 is 14 residues. Trimming at V came to 6 bases and at J to 13 bases, leaving 15 bases not matched to a gene. CDR3 amino acids: CASSLIRGRPVQFF. In DNA form, the CDR3 reads TGTGCCAGCAGTTTGATTAGGGGGCGCCCCGTCCAGTTCTTC.

The V and J genes are TRBV23-1 and TRBJ1-6; TRBD1 matches at 8 bases. TRBV23-1 is an ORF for which the function is uncertain. The CDR3 runs to 14 residues. Germline trimming cut 4 bases from V and 8 bases from J; bases unmatched to any gene: 4. DNA for the CDR3: TGCGCCAGCAGTCTCGGACAGGGATATTCACCCCTCCACTTT. Encoded protein: CASSLGQGYSPLHF.

The chain carries TRBV2 and TRBJ1-1; a weak D match, TRBD1 (6 bases). The length of the CDR3 is 13 residues. Germline CDR1 is SNHLY and CDR2 is FYNNEI. The ends were cut back, 8 bases at V and 7 bases at J, with 17 bases in the middle. The CDR3 sequence is CASSGVEHSEAFF. Written as DNA, the CDR3 is TGTGCCAGCTCAGGGGTGGAACACAGTGAAGCTTTCTTT.

The chain couples TRBV30 to TRBJ2-2; the match to TRBD2 covers 12 bases. The CDR3 extends over 15 amino acids. From germline, CDR1 is GTSNPN and CDR2 SVGIG (reference sequence). Unmatched junction bases numbered 10, after V lost 5 bases and J lost 9 bases. CDR3 amino acids: CAWGRASGGARELFF. Written as DNA, the CDR3 is TGTGCCTGGGGGCGGGCTAGCGGGGGGGCCAGGGAGCTGTTTTTT.

This clone has a single count. The chain recombines TRBV19 with TRBJ2-2; 7 nucleotides match TRBD2. CDR1 is LNHDA and CDR2 is SQIVND in the germline V gene (reference sequence). The CDR3 consists of 15 residues. The ends lost 7 bases at V and 4 bases at J; junction bases unmatched: 9. The CDR3 DNA reads TGTGCCAGTACCCCCGGGGAGGGGCGCACCGGGGAGCTGTTTTTT. It codes for CASTPGEGRTGELFF.

The chain is built from TRBV5-1 and TRBJ1-1; D is possibly TRBD1 (5 bases). V was pared by 4 bases and J by 3 bases, with 16 bases between. The CDR3 spans 15 residues. Germline CDR1 SGHRS, CDR2 YFSETQ. CDR3 nucleotides: TGCGCCAGCAGCCCGGGGGTGGGTCCCTACACTGAAGCTTTCTTT. It specifies CASSPGVGPYTEAFF.

V usage is TRBV5-1 and J usage is TRBJ2-1, with 11 bases that match TRBD2. Losses at the gene ends were 4 bases for V and 9 bases for J; bases not matched to a gene: 9. CDR1 is SGHRS and CDR2 is YFSETQ in the germline V gene. CDR3 length equals 15 residues. CDR3 amino acids: CASSPLSGRAGEQFF. The CDR3 DNA reads as TGCGCCAGCAGCCCGCTTAGCGGGAGGGCCGGTGAGCAGTTCTTC.

The rearrangement joins TRBV15 to TRBJ2-5; 10 bases are shared with TRBD1. Germline V gene sequence: CDR1 LNHNV, CDR2 YYDKDF (reference sequence). V lost 0 bases and J lost 4; bases outside the gene matches: 14. The CDR3 runs 19 residues. The CDR3 sequence: CATSRDLGTGDRSRETQYF. The CDR3 coding sequence is TGTGCCACCAGCAGAGATTTAGGGACAGGGGACCGGTCGAGAGAGACCCAGTACTTC.

V and J are TRBV9 and TRBJ1-2; 7 nucleotides match TRBD1. CDR3 size: 13 residues. Germline V gene sequence: CDR1 SGDLS, CDR2 YYNGEE. V was pared by 2 bases and J by 4 bases, with 2 bases of the junction left unmatched. The CDR3 nucleotides are TGTGCCAGCAGCGTTAGGGACAGCTATGGCTACACCTTC. Amino acid sequence: CASSVRDSYGYTF. The full variable domain, its missing parts supplied by reference TRBV9 and TRBJ1-2, is DSGVTQTPKHLITATGQRVTLRCSPRSGDLSVYWYQQSLDQGLQFLIQYYNGEERAKGNILERFSAQQFPDLHSELNLSSLELGDSALYFCASSVRDSYGYTFGSGTRLTVV.

This clone was seen more than once but under ten times. The chain joins TRBV7-9 to TRBJ2-7; the match to TRBD2 covers 11 bases. Germline V CDR1 and CDR2: SEHNR, FQNEAQ (reference sequence). Unmatched junction bases numbered 6, after V lost 3 bases and J lost 5 bases. The CDR3 has 15 amino acids. The CDR3, as DNA: TGTGCCAGCAGCTTCCAACTAGCGGGAGTCCACGAGCAGTACTTC. Translating it yields CASSFQLAGVHEQYF.

The chain recombines TRBV6-5 with TRBJ2-1; D call uncertain. CDR3 length: 15 residues. CDR1 MNHEY and CDR2 SVGAGI come from the germline V gene. Trimming removed 6 bases at V and 2 bases at J, with 14 bases between. In DNA, the CDR3 is TGTGCCAGCAGCCTTCGTGGCGGTACCTACAATGAGCAGTTCTTC. This gives the protein CASSLRGGTYNEQFF.

This chain joins TRBV5-1 and TRBJ1-5; 12 bases map to TRBD1. The germline V gene encodes CDR1 SGHRS and CDR2 YFSETQ. The CDR3 is 18 amino acids. Trimming at V came to 5 bases and at J to 1 base, leaving 10 bases not matched to a gene. The DNA of the CDR3 is TGCGCCAGCAGTCCCGGGACAGGGGGCTTATGGAGCAATCAGCCCCAGCATTTT. Its protein product is CASSPGTGGLWSNQPQHF.

The V call is TRBV18, the J call TRBJ1-2; D call uncertain. Trimming shortened V by 3 bases and J by 1 base, and 9 bases separated the two germline ends. There are 14 residues in the CDR3. Germline V CDR1 and CDR2: KGHSH, LQKENI. The CDR3 DNA sequence: TGTGCCAGCTCACCCGAGTTACTTAACTATGGCTACACCTTC. Protein sequence: CASSPELLNYGYTF.

This chain joins TRBV2 and TRBJ2-5; 8 nucleotides agree with TRBD2. The germline V gene encodes CDR1 SNHLY and CDR2 FYNNEI. V lost 4 bases, J lost 2 bases, and 3 bases stayed unmatched. The CDR3 is 14 amino acids. The CDR3 reads CASSGVAGQETQYF. Written as DNA, the CDR3 is TGTGCCAGCAGTGGTGTAGCGGGGCAAGAGACCCAGTACTTC.

The chain couples TRBV28 to TRBJ1-1; 7 bases line up with TRBD1. This CDR3 has 16 residues. Per the germline V gene, CDR1 is MDHEN and CDR2 is SYDVKM. V lost 5 bases to trimming and J lost 13 bases; unmatched junction nucleotides: 22. The CDR3 bases are TGTGCCAGCAGTCCTAATGAGGGGCGCCGGGGTCAGGGGGTTTTCTTT. It codes for CASSPNEGRRGQGVFF.

The genes are TRBV3-1 (or the pseudogene TRBV3-2) and TRBJ2-3; 14 bases are shared with TRBD2. V gave up 3 bases and J gave up 0 bases; unmatched junction bases: 8. Germline loops: CDR1 LGHDT, CDR2 YNNKEL (reference sequence). The CDR3 consists of 19 residues. The CDR3 region has the DNA TGTGCCAGCAGCCAGGGAGGACTAGCGGGGGGCCCGAGCACAGATACGCAGTATTTT. It encodes CASSQGGLAGGPSTDTQYF.

The chain recombines TRBV4-3 with TRBJ1-4, with a possible D match to TRBD1 (6 bases). The CDR3 runs 15 residues. V was cut by 4 bases and J by 8 bases, with 17 bases left in between. Germline loops: CDR1 LGHNA, CDR2 YSLEER. CDR3 coding DNA: TGCGCCAGCAGCCCTGGGGCCGGGGGGCTAGAAAAACTGTTTTTT. Translation gives CASSPGAGGLEKLFF.

Only one count was recorded for this clone. The chain has TRBV30 and TRBJ2-1; 13 bases fit TRBD2. The V gene end was trimmed by 2 bases and the J gene end by 6 bases; junction bases not matched to a gene: 4. Germline-derived CDR1 and CDR2 are GTSNPN and SVGIG (reference sequence). The CDR3 loop spans 15 amino acids. CDR3 nucleotide sequence: TGTGCCTGGAGTCGGACTAGCGGGAGCTTCAATGAGCAGTTCTTC. This translates into CAWSRTSGSFNEQFF. Drawing the rest from reference TRBV30 and TRBJ2-1, the complete variable domain is SQTIHQWPATLVQPVGSPLSLECTVEGTSNPNLYWYRQAAGRGLQLLFYSVGIGQISSEVPQNLSASRPQDRQFILSSKKLLLSDSGFYLCAWSRTSGSFNEQFFGPGTRLTVL.

CDR3 sequence (DNA): TGCGCCAGCAGTACGGTCTACGAGCAGTACTTC. As protein: CASSTVYEQYF. The chain joins TRBV5-1 to TRBJ2-7; D is ambiguous. This CDR3 has 11 amino acids. Trimming pared 5 bases from V and 3 bases from J, leaving 6 bases between. Per germline, CDR1 SGHRS and CDR2 YFSETQ.

The chain joins TRBV7-9 to TRBJ1-4; 8 bases agree with TRBD1. CDR3 length: 15 amino acids. The trim removed 1 base at V and 4 bases at J, leaving 2 bases unmatched. The germline CDR1 and CDR2 sequences are SEHNR and FQNEAQ (reference sequence). DNA of the CDR3: TGTGCCAGCAGCTTAGGGACAGGGAATAATGAAAAACTGTTTTTT. Its protein product is CASSLGTGNNEKLFF.

This chain links TRBV27 with TRBJ1-5, with D possibly matching TRBD1 (6 bases). The CDR3 runs to 15 residues. Germline lookup yields CDR1 MNHEY and CDR2 SMNVEV (reference sequence). The V end was cut by 5 bases, the J end by 7 bases, with 18 bases between. Written as DNA, the CDR3 is TGTGCCAGCAGTCATATCGCACAGGGCGGGCAGCCCCAGCATTTT. Translated: CASSHIAQGGQPQHF.

This rearrangement joins TRBV30 to TRBJ1-3; D not certain. The germline CDR1 and CDR2 sequences are GTSNPN and SVGIG (reference sequence). The CDR3 loop spans 14 amino acids. Trimming pared 6 bases from V and 0 bases from J, leaving 12 bases between. CDR3 DNA sequence: TGTGCCTGCCTCGCAGGCAGCTCTGGAAACACCATATATTTT. Amino acid sequence: CACLAGSSGNTIYF.

The rearrangement uses TRBV30 and TRBJ1-1; D is possibly TRBD1 (5 bases). This CDR3 has 13 residues. With 2 bases removed from V and 1 base from J, the gap between germline ends came to 8 bases. Germline loops: CDR1 GTSNPN, CDR2 SVGIG (reference sequence). The CDR3 spells CAWSQGGNTEAFF. The CDR3 DNA reads as TGTGCCTGGAGTCAGGGTGGGAACACTGAAGCTTTCTTT.

This sequence joins TRBV5-1 and TRBJ1-5, with D unclear. This CDR3 region has 14 residues. Trimming pared 4 bases from V and 4 bases from J, leaving 12 bases between. Germline loops: CDR1 SGHRS, CDR2 YFSETQ. The CDR3 region has the DNA TGCGCCAGCAGCCCTAACCCGGAGAATCAGCCCCAGCATTTT. It codes for CASSPNPENQPQHF.